A selection of T cell receptor beta chains follows, all from one sample in a study of blood T cell repertoires in COVID-19. Repertoires were generated with immunoSEQ multiplex PCR, while TCRdb's copy carries only in-frame clones and drops some. The profile covers under 300,000 clones, with 85% to 90% appearing a single time and about 4% taken by the ten largest. The sequencing sample was made of peripheral blood. These receptors were obtained from a woman in her thirties or forties with acute or convalescent COVID-19. Both conserved end residues are part of each CDR3. A D gene is named only where the DNA matches it firmly. Rows may omit the clone size; those that give it use once, few, many or a size class.

TRBJ2-1,TRBV10-2,.,TRBD2,TGCGCCAGCAGCCCCACTAGCGGGGGGGTCAATGAGCAGTTCTTC,CASSPTSGGVNEQFF
TRBJ2-1,TRBV5-1,once,.,TGCGCCAGCAGCTTGGGAACGTGGGTAGCGGAGTACAATGAGCAGTTCTTC,CASSLGTWVAEYNEQFF
TRBJ1-1,TRBV2,.,.,TGTGCCAGCAGTGATTTAGAGAACACTGAAGCTTTCTTT,CASSDLENTEAFF
TRBJ1-6,TRBV28,.,TRBD1,TGTGCCAGCAGTATCCCGGGACAGATTAATTCACCCCTCCACTTT,CASSIPGQINSPLHF
TRBJ1-2,TRBV30,.,.,TGTGCCTGGAGGTCCGGGGGGGGCTACACCTTC,CAWRSGGGYTF
TRBJ2-3,TRBV9,.,TRBD2,TGTGCCAGCAGCGTCGGGCAGCTAGCGGGCACAGATACGCAGTATTTT,CASSVGQLAGTDTQYF
TRBJ2-1,TRBV5-4,.,TRBD2,TGTGCCAGCAGCCCGTCTAGCGGGGGGGTGTACAATGAGCAGTTCTTC,CASSPSSGGVYNEQFF
TRBJ1-6,TRBV5-1,.,TRBD1,TGCGCCAGCAGCTGGCCGGACAGGGCCGATTCACCCCTCCACTTT,CASSWPDRADSPLHF
TRBJ1-4,TRBV7-7,.,TRBD1,TGTGCCAGCAGCTTAGGGACAGGGGGAGGTGAAAAACTGTTTTTT,CASSLGTGGGEKLFF
TRBJ2-3,TRBV18,.,.,TGTGCCAGCGCTGGACTCCCCACTGGCACAGATACGCAGTATTTT,CASAGLPTGTDTQYF
TRBJ2-1,TRBV9,.,TRBD2,TGTGCCAGCAGCGCCCGACTAGCTTCCTACAATGAGCAGTTCTTC,CASSARLASYNEQFF
TRBJ2-1,TRBV18,.,TRBD2,TGTGCCAGCTCACCACCATCTAGCGGGGGATACAATGAGCAGTTCTTC,CASSPPSSGGYNEQFF
TRBJ2-2,TRBV3-1/TRBV3-2,.,TRBD1,TGTGCCAGCAGCCTCAAGGTAGCAGGGGGCGGGGAGCTGTTTTTT,CASSLKVAGGGELFF
TRBJ1-2,TRBV27,once,.,TGTGCCAGCAGTTTCCTGGGTGGTGGAGCCTATGGCTACACCTTC,CASSFLGGGAYGYTF
TRBJ2-5,TRBV2,.,.,TGTGCCAGCAGTGATCGAGCAGGAGGGAGAGAGACCCAGTACTTC,CASSDRAGGRETQYF
TRBJ2-5,TRBV9,.,TRBD2,TGTGCCAGCAGCCGGACTAGCGCTGAGACCCAGTACTTC,CASSRTSAETQYF
TRBJ1-3,TRBV3-1/TRBV3-2,.,TRBD1,TGTGCCAGCAGTCAATCCCCGGGACAGGATTCCATCATATATTTT,CASSQSPGQDSIIYF
TRBJ1-1,TRBV4-1,.,.,TGCGCCAGCAGCCAAGTTAGTCCCCTGAACACTGAAGCTTTCTTT,CASSQVSPLNTEAFF
TRBJ1-2,TRBV24-1,few,TRBD1,TGTGCCACCAGGGACAGGGCTAACTATGGCTACACCTTC,CATRDRANYGYTF
TRBJ1-6,TRBV15,.,TRBD1,TGTGCCACCAGCAGAGGCGAAGGGGGCATTTTGGCTTCACCCCTCCACTTT,CATSRGEGGILASPLHF
TRBJ2-1,TRBV9,.,.,TGTGCCAGCAGCGTGTATACCGCGGACTACAATGAGCAGTTCTTC,CASSVYTADYNEQFF
TRBJ2-3,TRBV5-1,.,.,TGCGCCAGCAGCTTGGCTCGGACAGCCTTAGGGGATACGCAGTATTTT,CASSLARTALGDTQYF
TRBJ1-2,TRBV11-2,.,TRBD1,TGTGCCAGCAGCTTCACGACAGGGAACGGCTACACCTTC,CASSFTTGNGYTF
TRBJ2-3,TRBV6-5,.,TRBD1,TGTGCCAGCAGTTCGACAGGGGGTGGCTGGGCAGATACGCAGTATTTT,CASSSTGGGWADTQYF
TRBJ2-4,TRBV30,.,TRBD1,TGTGCCTGGACCATGACAGGGGGTTCAAACATTCAGTACTTC,CAWTMTGGSNIQYF
TRBJ1-6,TRBV5-1,.,.,TGCGCCAGCAGCTCCGGGGGGCTAAGGAGTTCACCCCTCCACTTT,CASSSGGLRSSPLHF
TRBJ2-3,TRBV5-1,.,TRBD2,TGCGCCAGCAGCTTGCCAGCGGGGGGGCTCACAGATACGCAGTATTTT,CASSLPAGGLTDTQYF
TRBJ2-3,TRBV9,.,.,TGTGCCAGCAGCGTAGTGGGGGCCCTAGGAGATACGCAGTATTTT,CASSVVGALGDTQYF
TRBJ1-2,TRBV3-1/TRBV3-2,.,.,TGTGCCAGCAGCCAAGCGGAGTATGGCTACACCTTC,CASSQAEYGYTF
TRBJ2-1,TRBV9,.,TRBD2,TGTGCCAGCAGCGTAGGGGCGGATAGCGGGGCGCAGGGAGTTGAGCAGTTCTTC,CASSVGADSGAQGVEQFF
TRBJ1-4,TRBV5-1,.,TRBD1,TGCGCCAGCAGCTTCGACAGGGTAGGAGGTGAAAAACTGTTTTTT,CASSFDRVGGEKLFF
TRBJ2-3,TRBV6-5,.,.,TGTGCCAGCAGTTACTCAGCTAGCAGGGGAGTTACGCAGTATTTT,CASSYSASRGVTQYF